This T cell receptor beta chain is drawn from a study of spatial heterogeneity in lung cancer (dated by TCRdb to between 2018 and 2021). With regard to the full study: Beta-chain transcripts were consistently detected in greater numbers than alpha-chain transcripts, which likely reflects a higher abundance of beta-chain transcripts. A strong correlation was found between TCR transcript counts in tumor regions and a T cell transcriptional module score from matched bulk RNA-seq. In the raw uncorrected reads, each unique combination of TCR and UMI appeared on average more than ten times. In non-small cell lung cancer, the study made a quantitative comparison of TCR alpha and beta repertoires among multiple tumor regions, matched nontumor lung and blood. Nonsynonymous mutation counts, determined by whole-exome sequencing of tumor tissue, were related to TCR repertoire features. At surgery, over 200 tumor regions, approximately 64 matched nontumor lung samples and 56 PBMC samples were TCR-sequenced for both alpha and beta chains.

The time point label on this specimen signifies: sample taken at primary tumor resection. The donors were around 69 patients from the lung TRACERx cohort who had early-stage, untreated non-small cell lung cancer. For TCR sequencing, whole RNA was extracted from tumor and nontumor lung tissue, or from cryopreserved PBMC samples, and no cell sorting was done. Only patients for whom sufficient RNA was available from at least two tumor regions were selected for TCR sequencing. Before selection, tumor and adjacent nontumor lung specimens were reviewed by a lung pathologist. The research as a whole found: A correlation was observed between the number of expanded intratumoral alpha and beta TCRs and the tumor nonsynonymous mutation count. Counts of ubiquitous and regional expanded TCRs were found to correlate with counts of ubiquitous and regional nonsynonymous mutations, respectively. Confirming at a functional level the hypothesis that regional TCRs recognize regional mutations was considered to require additional single-cell paired TCR alpha and beta sequencing. Estimated TCR-seq coverage of tumor T cells was only 5.5% to 7% for alpha chains and roughly 12% for beta chains.

Looking up the germline V gene (reference sequence) yields CDR1 SEHNR and CDR2 FQNEAQ. V and J lose 3 bases and 1 base, and a span of 14 bases separates them. The CDR3 starts with the cysteine, ends with the phenylalanine, and has 16 residues. The read is trimmed to its CDR3 DNA, 48 bases read in frame from base 1. The protocol used for the library was 5' RACE. These reads were obtained on a NextSeq 500. The TCR library protocol attached a unique molecular identifier to each TCR cDNA molecule to allow correction of PCR and sequencing errors. The authors' pipeline ran thus. Decombinator tools were used for TCR identification, UMI-based error correction and CDR3 extraction. Expanded TCRs were defined as those above a frequency of 2 per 1,000, corresponding to the top 1% of the tumor frequency distribution. Expanded tumor TCRs statistically deemed absent (corrected P<0.05) from at least one tumor region were classed as regional, and all other expanded tumor TCRs were classed as ubiquitous. Rényi diversity was computed with the R vegan package after subsampling each repertoire 100 times to 5,000 TCRs. To build CDR3 similarity networks, amino acid triplet string-kernel similarity was used, and CDR3s were connected when their pairwise similarity was above 0.82. TCRdb itself trimmed the public reads at Q25 with fastp, ran MiXCR and retained productive beta chains. One record per CDR3 amino acid sequence lists the most common genes and DNA. It is TCRdb's table, rather than the study itself, that gives the V and J calls and clone size. This sample comprises thousands of distinct CDR3 sequences, approximately 10% of them detected only once. The ten largest account for roughly 12% of the sample.

This clonotype is termed medium-sized (0.01 to 0.1%). Its specific antigen is unknown. One base away there is no much larger clone; base qualities are not given. The sequence joins TRBV7-9 to TRBJ2-3; the D segment might be TRBD1 or TRBD2, since each matches 6 bases. The source was lung tumor tissue, collected at surgery. The receptor's source is a male donor with early-stage non-small cell lung cancer. CDR3 protein: CASSFGGYPGTDTQYF. At the DNA level, the sequence is TGTGCCAGCAGCTTCGGGGGCTACCCAGGCACAGATACGCAGTATTTT.